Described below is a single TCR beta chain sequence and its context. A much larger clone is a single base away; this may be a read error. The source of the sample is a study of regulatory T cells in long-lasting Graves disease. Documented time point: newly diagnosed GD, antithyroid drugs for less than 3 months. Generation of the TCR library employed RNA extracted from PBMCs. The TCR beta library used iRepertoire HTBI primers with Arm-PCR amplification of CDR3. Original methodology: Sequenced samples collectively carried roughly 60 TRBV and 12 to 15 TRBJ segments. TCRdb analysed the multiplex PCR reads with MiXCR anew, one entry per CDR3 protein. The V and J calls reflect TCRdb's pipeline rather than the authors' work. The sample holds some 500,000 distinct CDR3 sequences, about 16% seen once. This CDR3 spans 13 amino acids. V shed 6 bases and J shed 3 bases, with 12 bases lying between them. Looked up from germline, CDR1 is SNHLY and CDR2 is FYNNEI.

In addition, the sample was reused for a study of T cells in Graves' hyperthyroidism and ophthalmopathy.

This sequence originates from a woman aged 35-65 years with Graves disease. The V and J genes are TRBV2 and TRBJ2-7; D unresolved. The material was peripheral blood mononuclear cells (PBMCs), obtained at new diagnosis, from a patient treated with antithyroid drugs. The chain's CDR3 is CASRAGPYYEQYF. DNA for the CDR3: TGTGCCAGCAGGGCTGGCCCCTACTACGAGCAGTACTTC.